The 11 T cell receptor beta chains below all came from one sample that was sequenced in a study of T cell responses to AZD1222 COVID-19 vaccine. TCRdb keeps only in-frame clones here, not all; method: immunoSEQ multiplex PCR. The sample lists about 88,000 clones, roughly 90% seen once, with under 3% in the top ten. The material was peripheral blood, obtained on day 0 of AZD1222 vaccination. The receptors stem from an adult in good health.

This clone was recorded once. V gene TRBV19 combines with J gene TRBJ1-2, with D maybe TRBD1 (6 bases). The CDR3 sequence is 12 residues long. The V and J ends lost 5 bases and 6 bases respectively, with 10 bases between them. Germline CDR1 and CDR2: LNHDA and SQIVND (reference sequence). This chain's CDR3 is CASSRTENGYTF. The CDR3 region has the DNA TGTGCCAGTAGTCGGACAGAGAATGGCTACACCTTC.

V is TRBV5-1 and J is TRBJ2-1; D may be TRBD2 (7 bases). CDR1 is SGHRS and CDR2 is YFSETQ in the germline V gene. This CDR3 has 13 residues. V was trimmed by 2 bases and J by 7 bases, leaving 10 bases between them. This CDR3 reads CASSLKGGNEQFF. Written as DNA, the CDR3 is TGCGCCAGCAGCTTAAAGGGGGGGAATGAGCAGTTCTTC.

The chain employs TRBV5-1 and TRBJ2-1, with TRBD2 matching 10 bases. The CDR3 is made up of 15 amino acids. Germline CDR1 reads SGHRS; CDR2 reads YFSETQ. J was trimmed by 7 bases and V by 1 base; bases with no gene match: 5. The CDR3 nucleotides are TGCGCCAGCAGCTTGTCCCTAGCGGGAGAGAATGAGCAGTTCTTC. Translated: CASSLSLAGENEQFF.

V usage is TRBV2 and J usage is TRBJ1-5; 10 bases match TRBD1. The CDR3 has 14 amino acids. J was trimmed by 5 bases and V by 4 bases; bases with no gene match: 2. Germline assignment: CDR1 SNHLY and CDR2 FYNNEI. The DNA of the CDR3 is TGTGCCAGCAGTGGGACAGGGGGTGATCAGCCCCAGCATTTT. It yields the protein CASSGTGGDQPQHF.

The V and J genes are TRBV6-5 and TRBJ1-6; D gene uncertain. The length of the CDR3 is 14 residues. CDR1 MNHEY and CDR2 SVGAGI come from the germline V gene. V was shortened by 2 bases and J by 3 bases, with 5 bases between the two germline ends. This CDR3 is CASSYRDYNSPLHF. The CDR3 nucleotides are TGTGCCAGCAGTTACCGGGACTATAATTCACCCCTCCACTTT.

The chain recombines TRBV4-3 with TRBJ1-1; 7 bases are a match to TRBD1. CDR1 and CDR2 (germline): LGHNA, YSLEER. The CDR3 has 14 residues. V shed 0 bases and J 5 bases; nucleotides not matched to a gene: 3. Here the CDR3 DNA reads TGCGCCAGCAGCCAAGATCACAGGGGAACTGAAGCTTTCTTT. Encoded protein: CASSQDHRGTEAFF.

The chain couples TRBV27 to TRBJ2-3; possibly TRBD1 or TRBD2 for D (5 bases each). Trimming took off 4 bases at V and 2 bases at J, with 16 bases between the two ends. Germline V gene data show CDR1 as MNHEY and CDR2 as SMNVEV (reference sequence). The CDR3 runs 16 residues. DNA for the CDR3: TGTGCCAGCAGTTGGGTAGGGGACGCAACCACAGATACGCAGTATTTT. Amino acids: CASSWVGDATTDTQYF.

This chain links TRBV5-6 with TRBJ2-5; D not resolved. The CDR3 has 13 residues. Per germline, CDR1 SGHDT and CDR2 YYEEEE. V dropped 2 bases and J dropped 2 bases, with 7 bases sitting between them. The CDR3 DNA is TGTGCCAGCAGCTTAAGTGGGCAAGAGACCCAGTACTTC. Protein: CASSLSGQETQYF.

CDR3 region: CASSFGVNTGELFF. CDR3 DNA: TGCGCCAGCAGCTTTGGTGTGAACACCGGGGAGCTGTTTTTT. The chain uses TRBV5-1 and TRBJ2-2; no firm D call. The CDR3 totals 14 residues. V was clipped by 2 bases and J by 1 base, with 6 bases between them. Per the germline V gene, CDR1 is SGHRS and CDR2 is YFSETQ.

This chain connects TRBV6-5 to TRBJ1-1; the match to TRBD1 covers 7 bases. V lost 0 bases and J lost 6; bases outside the gene matches: 7. Germline CDR1 reads MNHEY; CDR2 reads SVGAGI. The CDR3 has 15 residues. The CDR3 sequence: CASSYSANRGPEAFF. In DNA, the CDR3 is TGTGCCAGCAGTTACTCCGCCAACAGGGGCCCTGAAGCTTTCTTT.

The chain carries TRBV6-1 and TRBJ2-7; D is ambiguous. V was pared by 3 bases and J by 3 bases, with 9 bases between. Germline V gene lookup returns CDR1 MNHNS and CDR2 SASEGT. The CDR3 totals 13 residues. The CDR3 bases are TGTGCCAGCAGTGAGGGTGGGGTCTACGAGCAGTACTTC. Translated, it gives CASSEGGVYEQYF.